This T cell receptor (beta chain) comes out of a study of cytomegalovirus exposure and HLA in healthy donors. Study results and caveats: An Asian-associated ancestry cluster reportedly showed fewer N-insertions than the roughly 700-donor mean in a later analysis. A later analysis found most CMV-associated TCR beta chains apparently HLA-restricted. What TCR beta sequences reportedly achieved was accurate prediction of HLA-A and HLA-B alleles in most subjects.

Healthy bone marrow donors supplied every sample. PCR employed 60 Vbeta and 13 Jbeta primers. Clones were read by immunoSEQ multiplex PCR, and TCRdb kept only the in-frame ones, dropping some. The sample lists about 170,000 clones, roughly 60% occurring once. The germline V gene has CDR1 SGHRS and CDR2 YFSETQ. The length of the CDR3 is 14 residues. The V end lost 4 bases, the J end lost 0 bases, and 10 bases lay between the germline ends. Concerning this clone itself: Antigen: not known.

V gene TRBV5-1 combines with J gene TRBJ1-2, with D possibly being TRBD1 (6 bases). This TCR was recovered from a man aged 35 to 55 in good health and CMV-seronegative. The sequenced sample consisted of PBMCs. The CDR3 nucleotides are TGCGCCAGCAGCCCTGGACAGTCTAACTATGGCTACACCTTC. Encoded protein: CASSPGQSNYGYTF.